These 6 T cell receptor beta chains were all obtained from the same sample, sequenced in a study of radiation and T cells in renal cell carcinoma. The table came from immunoSEQ multiplex PCR; TCRdb's copy has only in-frame clones and leaves some out. The data show about 170,000 clones, about 87% seen once. Described time point: blood 4 weeks post-SBRT, at nephrectomy. The treatment denotes: 15 Gy SBRT to primary tumor, nephrectomy 4 weeks later. The specimen comprised blood, sampled from a patient whose treatment included radiotherapy and nephrectomy. These receptors were obtained from a woman in her fifties or sixties with renal cell carcinoma.

DNA for the CDR3: TGTGCCAGCAGTCCAGACAGGGACACTGAAGCTTTCTTT. Its protein product is CASSPDRDTEAFF. V gene TRBV6-6 combines with J gene TRBJ1-1; TRBD1 matches at 7 bases. CDR3 length equals 13 residues. V trimming: 5 bases; J trimming: 3 bases; junction bases outside the gene matches: 3. Germline CDR1 is MNHNY and CDR2 is SVGAGI (reference sequence).

This chain joins TRBV11-2 and TRBJ1-2, with a weak D call TRBD1 (5 bases). The CDR3 contains 13 residues. The germline V gene has CDR1 SGHAT and CDR2 FQNNGV. With 5 bases removed from V and 2 bases from J, the gap between germline ends came to 9 bases. The CDR3 sequence: CASSREGNYGYTF. The CDR3 nucleotides read TGTGCCAGCAGCAGGGAGGGGAACTATGGCTACACCTTC. Based on the CDR3 plus reference TRBV11-2 and TRBJ1-2, the full variable domain is EAGVAQSPRYKIIEKRQSVAFWCNPISGHATLYWYQQILGQGPKLLIQFQNNGVVDDSQLPKDRFSAERLKGVDSTLKIQPAKLEDSAVYLCASSREGNYGYTFGSGTRLTVV.

The V and J genes are TRBV5-5 and TRBJ1-1; TRBD1 agrees at 7 bases. Germline-derived CDR1 and CDR2 are SGHKS and YYEKEE (reference sequence). Unmatched junction bases numbered 7, after V lost 4 bases and J lost 1 base. The CDR3 runs 15 residues. CDR3 in amino acids: CASSPPGGRNTEAFF. The CDR3 DNA is TGTGCCAGCAGCCCGCCAGGGGGGCGGAACACTGAAGCTTTCTTT.

This clone was observed once. The chain is built from TRBV5-4 and TRBJ2-3; TRBD2 matches 10 bases. The V gene's germline CDR1 is SGHNT and CDR2 YYREEE (reference sequence). V was clipped by 0 bases and J by 0 bases; unmatched bases: 4. The CDR3 spans 17 residues. Written as DNA, the CDR3 is TGTGCCAGCAGCTTGGCTAGCGGGGGCCTTAGCACAGATACGCAGTATTTT. The encoded protein is CASSLASGGLSTDTQYF.

The chain couples TRBV6-5 to TRBJ2-2, with D possibly matching TRBD1 (6 bases). CDR1 is MNHEY, CDR2 SVGAGI, per germline. The CDR3 totals 15 residues. Deletions cut 3 bases from V and 4 bases from J, with 12 bases between. The CDR3 bases are TGTGCCAGCAGTTATCAGACAGGCTTCACCGGGGAGCTGTTTTTT. Translated: CASSYQTGFTGELFF.

This rearrangement joins TRBV6-5 to TRBJ1-6; D might be TRBD1 (6 bases). The germline V gene encodes CDR1 MNHEY and CDR2 SVGAGI. V was trimmed by 2 bases and J by 1 base, leaving 9 bases between them. This CDR3 region has 16 residues. The DNA of the CDR3 is TGTGCCAGCAGTTACAAGGGGGTATCCTATAATTCACCCCTCCACTTT. Its protein is CASSYKGVSYNSPLHF.